This T cell receptor beta chain derives from a study of T cells after yellow fever vaccination. Overall study: In the case of low-cell-number fractions, SMART-Seq v4 Ultra Low Input was used for preparation.

MiXCR was run by TCRdb on the 5' RACE reads, yielding one entry per CDR3 protein. The data contain 450,000 to 650,000 distinct CDR3 sequences, approximately 15% of them seen just once; the ten biggest clones take up roughly an eighth. Regarding the study as a whole: Re-detected after boosting: most primary clones, almost 97% of CD4 and roughly 88% of CD8.

This clonotype was picked up a small number of times. Its antigen is as yet unknown. The CDR3 spans 16 residues. The junction had 3 bases not matched to a gene; V was cut back by 0 bases and J by 4 bases. Germline V gives CDR1 SGHNT, CDR2 YYREEE (reference sequence). The clonotype comes from a man aged 25 to 40 who received the YFV17D yellow fever vaccine. This chain connects TRBV5-4 to TRBJ2-1; TRBD2 matches 11 bases. The source material was PBMCs, sampled on the day of the yellow fever booster vaccination. For the CDR3, the DNA is TGTGCCAGCAGCTTGGACCTAGCGGGGGGATACAATGAGCAGTTCTTC. Translated, it gives CASSLDLAGGYNEQFF. Full variable domain (remainder filled in from reference TRBV5-4 and TRBJ2-1): ETGVTQSPTHLIKTRGQQVTLRCSSQSGHNTVSWYQQALGQGPQFIFQYYREEENGRGNFPPRFSGLQFPNYSSELNVNALELDDSALYLCASSLDLAGGYNEQFFGPGTRLTVL.